This T cell receptor beta chain was profiled in a study of cytomegalovirus exposure and HLA in healthy donors. PCR amplification relied on 60 Vbeta primers (plus 13 Jbeta primers). Measured with immunoSEQ multiplex PCR; TCRdb has only the in-frame clones, and not every one. The data contain a few hundred thousand clones, 70% to 90% of them seen just once; the ten biggest clones take up roughly 2.1%. V lost 2 bases, J lost 2 bases, and 6 bases lay in between. Germline V gene lookup returns CDR1 MNHEY and CDR2 SMNVEV (reference sequence). The CDR3 spans 13 residues. This TCR derives from a woman aged 18-30 years in good health and CMV-seronegative. This sequence joins TRBV27 and TRBJ1-1; no clear D. The sequenced sample consisted of PBMCs. The CDR3, as DNA: TGTGCCAGCAGTTTAATTCCAAACACTGAAGCTTTCTTT. This gives the protein CASSLIPNTEAFF.